Reported below is one T cell receptor (beta chain). Its antigen target is currently unknown. No base quality information exists; no much larger clone differs at one position. Each collaborating institution followed its own protocols to collect whole blood in K2EDTA tubes. For TCRbeta analysis, collaborator samples were shipped as frozen whole blood, as isolated PBMCs, or as DNA extracted from either sample type. The entry originates in a study of blood T cell repertoires in COVID-19 (dated by TCRdb to 2018 to 2021). Study-level background: Samples covering the acute and convalescent phases of COVID-19 were provided by collaborators in the United States, Italy and Spain. The prospective study material was composed of cDNA or gDNA derived from T cells, B-cell-depleted T cells, or PBMCs. Samples were obtained from the ongoing ImmuneRACE study (first 160 participants) and from some 1,200 subjects provided by 6 global collaborators. The repertoires were released in a freely available public database meant as a resource for research on the immune response to SARS-CoV-2. Where HLA class I and class II types were available, the types were taken from metadata supplied by the sample provider, not from assay-based typing. The dataset comprised deeply sampled blood TCRbeta repertoires from subjects exposed to, actively infected with, or recovered from COVID-19. Nearly every sample came with metadata listing a de-identified subject ID, COVID-19 status, age in years and sex. Study-wide findings and limitations: The quantity of clinical and demographic metadata differed by source and by participant and was supplied without curation.

TCRbeta CDR3 regions were amplified from genomic DNA by means of the immunoSEQ Assay, a bias-controlled multiplex PCR. Per the source publication's procedure: Within the assay, amplification of reference gene primers was used to estimate how many nucleated cells each sample contained. To quantify the absolute abundance of each unique TCRbeta CDR3 rearrangement, sequence reads were collapsed and filtered. For each sample, productive Simpson clonality was calculated by taking the square root of Simpson's diversity index across productive rearrangements. The table comes from immuneACCESS by way of TCRdb, which keeps in-frame sequences with V and J called. Part of the clones is missing from these tables; in studies checked, under half for an unresolved V gene and the rest for unknown reasons. V, J and clone size reflect that table, while D and trimming were determined from the DNA. The sample contains 150,000 or so clones, approximately 90% of them found a single time. The ten largest clones capture under 2.5% of the sample.

This clonotype originated in a woman in her 70s with acute or convalescent COVID-19. Sequenced material: peripheral blood.

The CDR3 has the sequence CALFRGRVGYGYTF. The bases read TGTGCCCTTTTTCGTGGGAGGGTCGGCTATGGCTACACCTTC. The sequence joins TRBV30 to TRBJ1-2; too little of a D gene remains to name it. The CDR3 starts with the cysteine, ends with the phenylalanine, and has 14 residues. Just the 42-base CDR3 DNA is kept, in frame starting at base 1. CDR1 GTSNPN and CDR2 SVGIG are derived from the germline V gene (reference sequence). Trimming takes 8 bases from V and 4 bases from J, and the germline ends sit 20 bases apart.